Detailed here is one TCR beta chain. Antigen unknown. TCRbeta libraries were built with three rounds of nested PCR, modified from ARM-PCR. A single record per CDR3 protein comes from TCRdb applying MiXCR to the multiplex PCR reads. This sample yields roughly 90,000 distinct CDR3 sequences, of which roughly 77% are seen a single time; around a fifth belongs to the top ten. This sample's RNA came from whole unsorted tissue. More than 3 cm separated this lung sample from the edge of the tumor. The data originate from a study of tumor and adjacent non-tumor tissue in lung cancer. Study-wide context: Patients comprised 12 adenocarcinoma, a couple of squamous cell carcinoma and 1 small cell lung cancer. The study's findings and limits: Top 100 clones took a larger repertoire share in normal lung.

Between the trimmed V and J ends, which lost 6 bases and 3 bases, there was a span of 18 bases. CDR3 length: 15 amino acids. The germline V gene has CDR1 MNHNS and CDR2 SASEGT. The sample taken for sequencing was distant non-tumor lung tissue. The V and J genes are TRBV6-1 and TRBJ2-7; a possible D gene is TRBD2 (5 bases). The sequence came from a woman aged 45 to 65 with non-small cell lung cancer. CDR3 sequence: CASSAWISGLYEQYF. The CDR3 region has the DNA TGTGCCAGCAGCGCCTGGATTAGTGGACTCTACGAGCAGTACTTC.